One sample yielded the 9 T cell receptor beta chains listed below, sequenced in a study of control samples from healthy donors and cancer patients. Profiling relied on immunoSEQ multiplex PCR, and the TCRdb table lists in-frame clones only, not all of them. The repertoire holds approximately 170,000 clones, with 85% to 90% as singletons. Sequenced: blood. Every receptor here comes from a woman between 45 and 60 years old in good health.

The chain is built from TRBV10-3 and TRBJ2-1; 8 bases are shared with TRBD1. Unmatched junction bases numbered 2, after V lost 4 bases and J lost 3 bases. CDR1 ENHRY and CDR2 SYGVKD come from the germline V gene. This CDR3 region has 14 residues. The CDR3 loop is CAISVGTGYNEQFF. For the CDR3, the DNA is TGTGCCATCAGTGTGGGGACAGGCTACAATGAGCAGTTCTTC.

The V call is TRBV6-6, the J call TRBJ1-1; 9 bases are shared with TRBD1. Unmatched junction bases numbered 10, after V lost 4 bases and J lost 7 bases. The CDR3 spans 15 residues. The V gene's germline CDR1 is MNHNY and CDR2 SVGAGI (reference sequence). CDR3: CASSFGQGSRGEAFF. In DNA form, the CDR3 reads TGTGCCAGCAGTTTCGGACAGGGGTCTCGTGGTGAAGCTTTCTTT.

The gene calls are TRBV11-3 and TRBJ2-3, with TRBD2 matching over 7 bases. The length of the CDR3 is 15 residues. In germline, CDR1 is SGHNT, CDR2 YENEEA. J lost 0 bases, V lost 2 bases, and 2 bases had no gene match. The CDR3 DNA reads as TGTGCCAGCAGCTTAAGGGGAGGGAGCACAGATACGCAGTATTTT. Its protein product is CASSLRGGSTDTQYF.

In this sample, this clone turned up a few times. The V call is TRBV4-3, the J call TRBJ1-5; possibly TRBD1 for D (5 bases). CDR3 length: 15 residues. Germline CDR1 reads LGHNA; CDR2 reads YSLEER. V was shortened by 2 bases and J by 7 bases, with 15 bases between the two germline ends. CDR3 DNA sequence: TGCGCCAGCAGCCAAAATCTAATGGGGGGACAGCCCCAGCATTTT. Its protein product is CASSQNLMGGQPQHF.

The V and J genes are TRBV6-5 and TRBJ2-7; possible D gene TRBD1, 7 bases. Germline CDR1 and CDR2: MNHEY and SVGAGI. The CDR3 extends over 15 amino acids. V was pared by 4 bases and J by 2 bases, with 15 bases between. The CDR3: CASSSTGTSAYEQYF. CDR3 DNA sequence: TGTGCCAGCAGTTCGACAGGGACTTCCGCCTACGAGCAGTACTTC.

The chain couples TRBV19 to TRBJ2-7, with D perhaps being TRBD1 or TRBD2 (5 bases each). The CDR3 spans 16 residues. Germline V gives CDR1 LNHDA, CDR2 SQIVND (reference sequence). V was cut by 3 bases and J by 2 bases, with 17 bases left in between. The CDR3 region is CASSIPPGTGTYEQYF. The CDR3 DNA sequence: TGTGCCAGTAGTATTCCCCCAGGGACGGGAACCTACGAGCAGTACTTC.

The chain recombines TRBV18 with TRBJ2-2; D gene uncertain. CDR3 length equals 13 residues. Trimming shortened V by 7 bases and J by 0 bases, and 6 bases separated the two germline ends. The germline CDR1 and CDR2 sequences are KGHSH and LQKENI. The CDR3 protein is CASWRTNTGELFF. The CDR3 bases are TGTGCCAGCTGGCGGACGAACACCGGGGAGCTGTTTTTT.

The V call is TRBV30, the J call TRBJ1-4; tentative D call: TRBD1 (5 bases). With 7 bases removed from V and 8 bases from J, the gap between germline ends came to 20 bases. From germline, CDR1 is GTSNPN and CDR2 SVGIG (reference sequence). The CDR3 sequence is 14 residues long. This CDR3 reads CAFSLGVFFEKLFF. CDR3 in DNA: TGTGCCTTCAGTCTAGGGGTTTTTTTCGAAAAACTGTTTTTT. Looking up the rest from reference TRBV30 and TRBJ1-4 gives the full variable domain: SQTIHQWPATLVQPVGSPLSLECTVEGTSNPNLYWYRQAAGRGLQLLFYSVGIGQISSEVPQNLSASRPQDRQFILSSKKLLLSDSGFYLCAFSLGVFFEKLFFGSGTQLSVL.

The chain is built from TRBV7-9 and TRBJ2-7, with D tentatively TRBD2 (7 bases). CDR3 length: 15 amino acids. Germline CDR1 and CDR2: SEHNR and FQNEAQ (reference sequence). Trimming removed 6 bases at V and 0 bases at J, with 15 bases between. CDR3 coding DNA: TGTGCCAGCAGTCCTAGGGGGGGGAGCTCCTACGAGCAGTACTTC. It codes for CASSPRGGSSYEQYF.